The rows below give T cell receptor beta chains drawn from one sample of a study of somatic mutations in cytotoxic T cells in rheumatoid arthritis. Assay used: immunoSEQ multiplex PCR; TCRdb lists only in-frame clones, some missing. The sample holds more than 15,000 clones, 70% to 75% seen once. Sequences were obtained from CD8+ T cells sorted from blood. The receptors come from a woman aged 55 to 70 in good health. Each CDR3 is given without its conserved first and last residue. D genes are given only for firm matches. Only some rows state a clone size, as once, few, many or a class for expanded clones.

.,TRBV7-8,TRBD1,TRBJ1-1,ASSSPRDRGEAF
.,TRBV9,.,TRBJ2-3,ASSRTPQDADTQY
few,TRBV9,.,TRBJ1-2,ASSVGGPSSYGYT
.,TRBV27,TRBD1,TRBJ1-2,ASSKRQGYGYT
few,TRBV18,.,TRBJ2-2,ASSLDPRRSGELF
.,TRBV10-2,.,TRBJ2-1,ASSEGVVNEQF
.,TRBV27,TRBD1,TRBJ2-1,ASLSGQGMNEQF
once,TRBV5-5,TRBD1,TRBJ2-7,ASSLGQGAYEQY
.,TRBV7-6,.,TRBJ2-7,ASSLASAGSYEQY
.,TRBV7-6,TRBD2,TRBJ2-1,ASSFPRGGARNEQF
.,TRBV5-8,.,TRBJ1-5,ASSRQENQPQH
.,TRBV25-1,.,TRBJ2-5,ASSDGAGRVETQY
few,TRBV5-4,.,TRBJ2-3,ASSPEVDTQY
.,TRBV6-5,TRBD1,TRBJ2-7,ASSYGQGAGEQY
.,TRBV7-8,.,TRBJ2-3,ASSLDGGSTDTQY
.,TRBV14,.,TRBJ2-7,ASSPRLAYSYEQY
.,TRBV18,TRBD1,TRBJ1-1,ASSVAGTGVTEAF
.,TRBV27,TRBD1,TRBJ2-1,ASRPLRTGGYNEQF
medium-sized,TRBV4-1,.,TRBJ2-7,ASSQEAGLSSYEQY
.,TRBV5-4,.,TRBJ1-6,ASSLLGAAYNSPLH
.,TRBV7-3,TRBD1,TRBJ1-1,ASSPLLGQGVVNTEAF
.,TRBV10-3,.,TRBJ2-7,AITDKASYEQY
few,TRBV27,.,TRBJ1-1,ASSLRGGNTEAF
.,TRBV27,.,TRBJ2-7,ASSRGLLYEQY
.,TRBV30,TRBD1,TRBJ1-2,AWGPDRQGGYT
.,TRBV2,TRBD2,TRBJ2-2,ASGEGTRDFNTGELF
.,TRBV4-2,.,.,ASSLRQGPYEQY
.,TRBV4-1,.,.,ASSQVPGPDEQY
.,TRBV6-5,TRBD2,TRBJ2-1,ASSGGGGSYNEQF
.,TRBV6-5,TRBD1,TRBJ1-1,ASSDPQGSHEAF
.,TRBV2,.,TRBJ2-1,ASSEVQMMNEQF
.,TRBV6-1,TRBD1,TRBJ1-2,ASSEGTGTGGDGYT
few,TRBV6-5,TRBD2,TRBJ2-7,ASSQTSGSSYEQY
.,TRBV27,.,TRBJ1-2,ASSLWASTVPDGYT
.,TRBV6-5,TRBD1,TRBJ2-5,ASSSGTGSVETQY
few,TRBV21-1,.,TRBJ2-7,ASSNSTGTSYEQY
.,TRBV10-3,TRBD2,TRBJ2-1,ASSLAGVGDEQF
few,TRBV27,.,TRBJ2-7,ASSFFLGGEQY
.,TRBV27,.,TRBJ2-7,ASGSSVYEQY
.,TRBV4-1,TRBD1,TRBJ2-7,ASSQDPAGGSSYEQY
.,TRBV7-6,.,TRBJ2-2,ASSLGQTNTGELF
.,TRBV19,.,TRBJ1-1,ASTGGVGTEAF
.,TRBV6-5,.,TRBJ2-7,ASSLLVAGSPYEQY
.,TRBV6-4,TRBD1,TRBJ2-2,ASSDGTGATGELF
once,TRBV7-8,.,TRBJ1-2,ASSKTGTGNYGYT
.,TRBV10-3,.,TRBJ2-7,AISEILAVSYEQY
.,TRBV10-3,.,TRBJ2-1,AISESETSSEQF
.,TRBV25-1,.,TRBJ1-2,ASSEPRGTRGYGYT
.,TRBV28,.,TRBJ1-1,ASSLVRNTEAF
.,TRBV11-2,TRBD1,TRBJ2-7,ASSLDRAGGTYEQY